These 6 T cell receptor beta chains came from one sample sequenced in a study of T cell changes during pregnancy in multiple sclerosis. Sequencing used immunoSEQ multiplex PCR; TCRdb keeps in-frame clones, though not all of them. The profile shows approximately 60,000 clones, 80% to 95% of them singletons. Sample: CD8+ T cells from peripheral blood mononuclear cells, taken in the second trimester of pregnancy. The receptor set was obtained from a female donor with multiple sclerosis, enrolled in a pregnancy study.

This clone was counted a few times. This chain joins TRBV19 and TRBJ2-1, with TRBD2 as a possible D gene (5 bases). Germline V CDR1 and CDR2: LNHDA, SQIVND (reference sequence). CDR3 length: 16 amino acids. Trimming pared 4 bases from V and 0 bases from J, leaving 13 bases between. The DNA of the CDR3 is TGTGCCAGTAGTACAACGGGATCTCCCTCCTACAATGAGCAGTTCTTC. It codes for CASSTTGSPSYNEQFF. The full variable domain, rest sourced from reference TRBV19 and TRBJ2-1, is DGGITQSPKYLFRKEGQNVTLSCEQNLNHDAMYWYRQDPGQGLRLIYYSQIVNDFQKGDIAEGYSVSREKKESFPLTVTSAQKNPTAFYLCASSTTGSPSYNEQFFGPGTRLTVL.

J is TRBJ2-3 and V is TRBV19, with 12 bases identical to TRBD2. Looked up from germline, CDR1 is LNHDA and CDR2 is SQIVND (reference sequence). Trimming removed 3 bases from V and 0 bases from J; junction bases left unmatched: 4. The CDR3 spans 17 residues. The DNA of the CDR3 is TGTGCCAGTAGTATGACTAGCGGGAGTGGGAGCACAGATACGCAGTATTTT. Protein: CASSMTSGSGSTDTQYF.

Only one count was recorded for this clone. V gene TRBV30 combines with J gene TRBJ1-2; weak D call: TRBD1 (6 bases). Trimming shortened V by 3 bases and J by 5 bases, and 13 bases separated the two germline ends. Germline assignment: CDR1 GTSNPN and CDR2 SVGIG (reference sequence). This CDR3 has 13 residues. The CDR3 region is CAWRAGVFYGYTF. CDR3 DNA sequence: TGTGCCTGGAGGGCAGGGGTCTTTTATGGCTACACCTTC.

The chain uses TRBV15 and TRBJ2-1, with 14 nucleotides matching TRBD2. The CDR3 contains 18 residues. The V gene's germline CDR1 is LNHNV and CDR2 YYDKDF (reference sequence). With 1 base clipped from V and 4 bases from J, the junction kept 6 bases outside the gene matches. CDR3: CATSRGTSGRRAYNEQFF. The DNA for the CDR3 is TGTGCCACCAGCAGAGGGACTAGCGGGAGGAGGGCTTACAATGAGCAGTTCTTC.

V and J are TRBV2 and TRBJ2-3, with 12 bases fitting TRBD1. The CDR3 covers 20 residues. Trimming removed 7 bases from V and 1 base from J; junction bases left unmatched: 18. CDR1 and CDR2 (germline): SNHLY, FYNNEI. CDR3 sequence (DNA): TGTGCCAGCATGAGAAGGGACAGGGGGCGAATAATTGACGGCACAGATACGCAGTATTTT. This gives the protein CASMRRDRGRIIDGTDTQYF. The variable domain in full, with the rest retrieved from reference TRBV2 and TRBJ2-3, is EPEVTQTPSHQVTQMGQEVILRCVPISNHLYFYWYRQILGQKVEFLVSFYNNEISEKSEIFDDQFSVERPDGSNFTLKIRSTKLEDSAMYFCASMRRDRGRIIDGTDTQYFGPGTRLTVL.

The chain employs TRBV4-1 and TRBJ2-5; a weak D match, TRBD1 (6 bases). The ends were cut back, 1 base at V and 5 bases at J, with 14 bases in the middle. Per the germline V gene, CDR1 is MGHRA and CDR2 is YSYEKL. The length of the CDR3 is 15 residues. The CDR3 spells CASSQVQGSEETQYF. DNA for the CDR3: TGCGCCAGCAGCCAAGTCCAGGGGTCGGAGGAGACCCAGTACTTC.